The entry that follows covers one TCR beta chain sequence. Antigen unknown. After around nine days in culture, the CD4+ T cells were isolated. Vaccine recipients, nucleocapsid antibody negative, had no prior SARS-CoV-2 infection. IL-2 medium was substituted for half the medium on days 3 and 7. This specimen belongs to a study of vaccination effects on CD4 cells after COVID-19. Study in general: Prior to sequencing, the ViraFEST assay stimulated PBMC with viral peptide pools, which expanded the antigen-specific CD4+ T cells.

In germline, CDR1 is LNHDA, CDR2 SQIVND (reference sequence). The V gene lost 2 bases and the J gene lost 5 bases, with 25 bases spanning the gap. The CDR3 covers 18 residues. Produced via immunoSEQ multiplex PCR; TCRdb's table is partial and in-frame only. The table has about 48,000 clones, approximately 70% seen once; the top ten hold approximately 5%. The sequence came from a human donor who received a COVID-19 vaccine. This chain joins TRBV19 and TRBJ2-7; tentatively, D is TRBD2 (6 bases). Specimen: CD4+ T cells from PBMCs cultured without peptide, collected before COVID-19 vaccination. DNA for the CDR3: TGTGCCAGTAGTATAATCGGGCAGGAGGAGGGGTCCTGGGACGAGCAGTACTTC. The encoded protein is CASSIIGQEEGSWDEQYF.